This T cell receptor beta chain originates from a study of response to subunit inactivated influenza vaccine. Overall study findings and caveats: Each seasonal flu vaccination may recruit only limited new T cells, authors suggested.

TCRdb passed the RT-PCR reads through MiXCR, listing each CDR3 protein once. The sample holds about 700,000 distinct CDR3 sequences, roughly 15% seen once. A remark on this clonotype: As yet, its antigen is unknown.

Germline CDR1 SGHDT, CDR2 YYEEEE. The CDR3 extends over 18 amino acids. With 0 bases clipped from V and 1 base from J, the junction kept 10 bases outside the gene matches. The source material was PBMCs from blood, sampled 14 to 15 days before vaccination. The chain combines TRBV5-6 with TRBJ2-3; 8 bases agree with TRBD2. This TCR came from a man in his forties or fifties who received an inactivated influenza vaccine. Here the CDR3 reads CASSLGLDWRGGTDTQYF. In DNA form, the CDR3 reads TGTGCCAGCAGCTTGGGACTCGACTGGCGGGGGGGCACAGATACGCAGTATTTT.